This TCR beta chain was sequenced in a study of blood T cells in healthy people across ages. Broader study findings: The authors considered diversity estimates from one million T cells to be underestimates.

Through a sample-barcoded 5' primer and a J-beta primer mix, a second PCR was run for roughly 7 to 12 cycles. Carrying 12 random nucleotides, a template-switch adaptor labeled each individual cDNA molecule. TCRdb redid the calling of the 5' RACE reads with MiXCR, one entry per CDR3 protein. The data hold about 1.4 million distinct CDR3 sequences, with 59% observed a single time. There are 11 residues in the CDR3. CDR1 DFQATT and CDR2 SNEGSKA come from the germline V gene (reference sequence). This clonotype was counted only a few times. Its specificity is not known. The sample taken for sequencing was blood. This clonotype was sampled from a man younger than 35 in good health. V usage is TRBV20-1 and J usage is TRBJ2-5, with a tentative D call TRBD1 (6 bases). CDR3 DNA: TGCAGGCCGGCAGGGGAAGAGACCCAGTACTTC. This gives the protein CRPAGEETQYF.